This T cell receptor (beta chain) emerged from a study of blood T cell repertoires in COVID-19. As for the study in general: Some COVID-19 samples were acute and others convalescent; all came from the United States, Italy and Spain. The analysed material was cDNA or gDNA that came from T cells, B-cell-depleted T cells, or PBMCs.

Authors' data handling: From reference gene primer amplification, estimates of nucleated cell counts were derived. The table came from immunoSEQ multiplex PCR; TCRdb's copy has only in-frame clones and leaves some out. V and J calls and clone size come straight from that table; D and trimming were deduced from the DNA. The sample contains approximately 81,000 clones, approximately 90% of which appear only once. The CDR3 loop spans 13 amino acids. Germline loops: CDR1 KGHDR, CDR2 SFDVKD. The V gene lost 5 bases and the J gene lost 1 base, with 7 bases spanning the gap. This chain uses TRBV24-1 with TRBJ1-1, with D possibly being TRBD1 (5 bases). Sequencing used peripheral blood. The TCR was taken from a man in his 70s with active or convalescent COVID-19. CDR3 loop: CATSAGGNTEAFF. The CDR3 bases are TGTGCCACCAGTGCCGGGGGGAACACTGAAGCTTTCTTT.